This TCR beta chain was retrieved from a study of blood T cell repertoires in COVID-19. Looking at the study overall: Collection of acute and convalescent COVID-19 samples took place in the United States, Italy and Spain.

The data were produced by immunoSEQ multiplex PCR, yet TCRdb's version contains in-frame clones alone and is incomplete. Of approximately 250,000 clones in the sample, 92% were seen once. In this sample, this clone turned up once. The germline CDR1 and CDR2 sequences are LGHDT and YNNKEL (reference sequence). This CDR3 region has 18 residues. With V trimmed by 0 bases and J by 4 bases, 9 bases remained unmatched. Seattle participants joined during active infection and were tracked over time. The sequence came from a man aged 25 to 45 with COVID-19, enrolled during active disease. Sequencing input: peripheral blood. The V call is TRBV3-1 (or the pseudogene TRBV3-2), the J call TRBJ2-1; 10 bases are a match to TRBD2. The CDR3 region has the DNA TGTGCCAGCAGCCAAGAGTGGGCTAGCGGGGGAGGATACAATGAGCAGTTCTTC. This codes for CASSQEWASGGGYNEQFF.